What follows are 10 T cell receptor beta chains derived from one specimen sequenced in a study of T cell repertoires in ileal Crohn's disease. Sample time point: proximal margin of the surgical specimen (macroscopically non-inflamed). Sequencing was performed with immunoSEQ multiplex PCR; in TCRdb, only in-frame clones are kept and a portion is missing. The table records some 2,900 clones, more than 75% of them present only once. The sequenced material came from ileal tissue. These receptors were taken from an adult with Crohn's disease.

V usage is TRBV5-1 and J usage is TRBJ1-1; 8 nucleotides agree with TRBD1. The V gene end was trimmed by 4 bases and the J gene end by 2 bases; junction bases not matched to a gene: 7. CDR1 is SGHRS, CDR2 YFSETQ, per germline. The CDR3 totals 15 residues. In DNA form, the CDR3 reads TGCGCCAGCAGCCCCGCCGGACAGGGAAACACTGAAGCTTTCTTT. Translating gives CASSPAGQGNTEAFF.

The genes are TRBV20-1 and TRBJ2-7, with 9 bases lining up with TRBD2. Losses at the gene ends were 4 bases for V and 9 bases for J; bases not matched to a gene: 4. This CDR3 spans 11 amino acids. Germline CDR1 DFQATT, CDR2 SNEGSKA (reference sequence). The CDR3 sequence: CSATAGGRQYF. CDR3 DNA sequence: TGCAGTGCTACAGCGGGGGGCCGGCAGTACTTC.

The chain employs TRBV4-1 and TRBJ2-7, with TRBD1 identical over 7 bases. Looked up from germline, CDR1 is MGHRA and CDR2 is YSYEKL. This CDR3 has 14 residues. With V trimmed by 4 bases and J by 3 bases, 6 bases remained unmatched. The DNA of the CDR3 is TGCGCCAGCAGCCCAGGGACAGCCGGCTACGAGCAGTACTTC. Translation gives CASSPGTAGYEQYF.

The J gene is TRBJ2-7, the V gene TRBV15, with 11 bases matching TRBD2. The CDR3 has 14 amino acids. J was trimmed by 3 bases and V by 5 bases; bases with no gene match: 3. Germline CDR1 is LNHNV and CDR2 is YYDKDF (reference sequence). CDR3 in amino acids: CATSGGTSGYEQYF. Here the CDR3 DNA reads TGTGCCACCAGCGGAGGGACTAGCGGCTACGAGCAGTACTTC.

CDR3 nucleotide sequence: TGCGCCAGCAGCCGGGACTTAAGCTCCTACAATGAGCAGTTCTTC. Its translation: CASSRDLSSYNEQFF. The chain joins TRBV10-1 to TRBJ2-1; possible D gene TRBD2, 6 bases. This CDR3 has 15 amino acids. Germline loops: CDR1 WNHNN, CDR2 SYGVQD (reference sequence). Trimming left V 6 bases short and J 0 bases short, with 12 bases between.

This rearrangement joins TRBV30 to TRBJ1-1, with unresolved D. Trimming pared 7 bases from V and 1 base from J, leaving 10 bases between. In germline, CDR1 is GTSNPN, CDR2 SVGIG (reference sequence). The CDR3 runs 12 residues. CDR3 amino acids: CASDSSNTEAFF. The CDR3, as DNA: TGTGCCTCCGACTCGTCGAACACTGAAGCTTTCTTT.

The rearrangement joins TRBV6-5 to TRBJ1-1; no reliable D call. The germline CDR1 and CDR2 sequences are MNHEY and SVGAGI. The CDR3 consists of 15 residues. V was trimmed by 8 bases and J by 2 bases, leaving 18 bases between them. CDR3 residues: CASSSATHSNTEAFF. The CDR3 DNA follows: TGTGCCAGCTCTAGTGCGACCCATTCCAACACTGAAGCTTTCTTT.

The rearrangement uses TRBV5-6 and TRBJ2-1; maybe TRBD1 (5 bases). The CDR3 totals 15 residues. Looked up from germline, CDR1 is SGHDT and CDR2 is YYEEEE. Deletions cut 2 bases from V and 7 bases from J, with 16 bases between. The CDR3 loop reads CASSLRGASLNEQFF. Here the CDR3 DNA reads TGTGCCAGCAGCTTAAGGGGCGCCTCTTTGAATGAGCAGTTCTTC. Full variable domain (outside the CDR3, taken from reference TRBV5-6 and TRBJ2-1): DAGVTQSPTHLIKTRGQQVTLRCSPKSGHDTVSWYQQALGQGPQFIFQYYEEEERQRGNFPDRFSGHQFPNYSSELNVNALLLGDSALYLCASSLRGASLNEQFFGPGTRLTVL.

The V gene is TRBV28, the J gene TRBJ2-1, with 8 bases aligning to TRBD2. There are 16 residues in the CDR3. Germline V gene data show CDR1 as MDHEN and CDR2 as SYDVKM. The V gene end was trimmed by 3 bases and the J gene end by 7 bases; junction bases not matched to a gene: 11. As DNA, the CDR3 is TGTGCCAGCAGTTTTCGGGGCGGGGGGCTTCAAAATGAGCAGTTCTTC. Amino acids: CASSFRGGGLQNEQFF. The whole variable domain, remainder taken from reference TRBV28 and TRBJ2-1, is DVKVTQSSRYLVKRTGEKVFLECVQDMDHENMFWYRQDPGLGLRLIYFSYDVKMKEKGDIPEGYSVSREKKERFSLILESASTNQTSMYLCASSFRGGGLQNEQFFGPGTRLTVL.

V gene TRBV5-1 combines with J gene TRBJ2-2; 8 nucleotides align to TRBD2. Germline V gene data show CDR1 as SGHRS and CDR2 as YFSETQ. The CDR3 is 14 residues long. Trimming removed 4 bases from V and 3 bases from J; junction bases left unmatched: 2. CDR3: CASSPAGDTGELFF. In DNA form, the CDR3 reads TGCGCCAGCAGCCCAGCGGGGGACACCGGGGAGCTGTTTTTT.